This record covers a single T cell receptor beta chain. These data originate in a study of technical replicates of blood from a few donors. Trimming removed 6 bases from V and 0 bases from J, with 18 bases in between. CDR1 MNHNS and CDR2 SASEGT come from the germline V gene. The CDR3 is made up of 16 amino acids. Sequencing was performed with immunoSEQ multiplex PCR; in TCRdb, only in-frame clones are kept and a portion is missing. This table holds tens of thousands of clones, around 94% found once. This sequence originates from a human donor in good health. Source material: T cells isolated from PBMCs. The V gene is TRBV6-1, the J gene TRBJ2-7; D perhaps matches TRBD1 (7 bases). CDR3 sequence (DNA): TGTGCCAGCAGGGAAAGACAGGGAGGTAGCTCCTACGAGCAGTACTTC. It translates to CASRERQGGSSYEQYF.